The clone carrying this T cell receptor (beta chain) has just one count. This record comes from a study of blood T cell repertoires in COVID-19. Study background: Samples taken during acute and convalescent COVID-19 were collected in the United States, Italy and Spain. The cDNA or gDNA used as material had been derived from T cells, B-cell-depleted T cells, or PBMCs.

CDR3 length: 15 amino acids. Germline V gives CDR1 SGHNT, CDR2 YYREEE (reference sequence). The V gene end was trimmed by 7 bases and the J gene end by 3 bases; junction bases not matched to a gene: 7. Methods used by the authors: Scientists estimated how many nucleated cells there were by amplifying reference gene primers. Here immunoSEQ multiplex PCR was the method, and the copy in TCRdb shows in-frame clones only, minus some. V and J calls and clone size are given by that table; D and trimming were obtained from the DNA. The sample has some 130,000 clones, 84% seen once; the top ten hold 35% to 45%.

The TCR originated in a human donor in a cohort sampled during active COVID-19. Sequencing was carried out using peripheral blood. This rearrangement joins TRBV5-4 to TRBJ2-5, with TRBD2 matching over 12 bases. CDR3 sequence: CASQTSGREEETQYF. DNA for the CDR3: TGTGCCAGCCAGACTAGCGGGAGAGAGGAAGAGACCCAGTACTTC.